This TCR beta chain was profiled in a study of Ad26.COV2.S vaccination and SARS-CoV-2 variants. Whole-study findings and limits: Reportedly, spike-specific CD8+ and CD4+ T cell responses achieved substantial breadth once vaccination had taken place. Comparable non-spike TCR breadth was observed in vaccine and placebo recipients.

The table lists this clone with a few counts. What it binds is not known. Produced via immunoSEQ multiplex PCR; TCRdb's table is partial and in-frame only. Found here are 97,000 or so clones, less than 85% of them singletons; the top ten hold about 18%. Trimming at V came to 10 bases and at J to 4 bases, leaving 6 bases not matched to a gene. The CDR3 consists of 12 residues. CDR1 is MDHEN, CDR2 SYDVKM, per germline. The receptor comes from a human donor who had recovered from COVID-19. The chain links TRBV28 to TRBJ1-1; 7 nucleotides line up with TRBD1. Material: peripheral blood, obtained after recovery from COVID-19. As DNA, the CDR3 is TGTGCCACCAAACCAGGGGGCACTGAAGCTTTCTTT. It translates to CATKPGGTEAFF.